Sequencing of this TCR beta chain was carried out in a study of cytomegalovirus exposure and HLA in healthy donors. Study outcomes and limitations: The authors later linked a missense DCLRE1C variant to TCR beta V- and J-gene trimming. CMV antigen specificity was confirmed in vitro for three CMV-associated chains.

Germline-derived CDR1 and CDR2 are LNHDA and SQIVND (reference sequence). Trimming left V 4 bases short and J 5 bases short, with 17 bases between. CDR3 length equals 15 residues. To note about this clone: Its antigen is unidentified.

Researchers ran the PCR with 60 Vbeta and 13 Jbeta primers. Methods used by the authors: Unique TCR beta chains totaled some 80 million in a later count, with around 11 million of them shared. The data were produced by immunoSEQ multiplex PCR, yet TCRdb's version contains in-frame clones alone and is incomplete. D and trimming come from the DNA, and the V and J calls and clone size come from that table. The sample holds approximately 170,000 clones, approximately 75% seen once. The receptor was isolated from a girl aged 5 to 17 in good health and CMV-seronegative. The specimen was PBMCs. This chain joins TRBV19 and TRBJ1-2; D call uncertain. The CDR3 reads CASSKGLGRRYGYTF. The CDR3 DNA reads TGTGCCAGTAGTAAAGGCCTCGGGAGAAGATATGGCTACACCTTC.